Shown below are 19 T cell receptor beta chains from a single sample sequenced in a study of cytomegalovirus exposure and HLA in healthy donors. The PCR used 60 Vbeta and 13 Jbeta primers. TCRdb's table, derived via immunoSEQ multiplex PCR, lists solely in-frame clones and lacks some. This sample has about 190,000 clones, with 85% found just once. The specimen sequenced was PBMCs. The receptors shown here come from a boy under 10 years old in good health and CMV-seronegative.

The chain has TRBV23-1 and TRBJ2-2; perhaps TRBD2 as D (6 bases). TRBV23-1 is an ORF; its function is uncertain. This CDR3 spans 18 amino acids. Trimming removed 6 bases from V and 9 bases from J, with 29 bases in between. In DNA, the CDR3 is TGCGCCAGCAGCCCCTTATCTGGCGGGACCTCGTTTGAGAGGGAGCTGTTTTTT. It is translated as CASSPLSGGTSFERELFF.

The chain couples TRBV19 to TRBJ1-3; 7 nucleotides match TRBD1. The CDR3 covers 16 residues. V lost 6 bases to trimming and J lost 4 bases; unmatched junction nucleotides: 12. Germline V CDR1 and CDR2: LNHDA, SQIVND (reference sequence). This CDR3 is CASRPGWQGDGNTIYF. The CDR3 DNA reads TGTGCCAGTAGACCCGGTTGGCAGGGGGACGGAAACACCATATATTTT.

J is TRBJ2-7 and V is TRBV5-5, with TRBD1 matching 11 bases. V lost 4 bases and J lost 1; bases outside the gene matches: 4. CDR3 length: 15 amino acids. Germline V gene data show CDR1 as SGHKS and CDR2 as YYEKEE (reference sequence). CDR3 sequence (DNA): TGTGCCAGCAGCCTCCGGGACAGGGGGTCCTACGAGCAGTACGTC. It translates to CASSLRDRGSYEQYV.

The chain is built from TRBV5-1 and TRBJ1-1, with 8 bases aligning to TRBD1. In germline, CDR1 is SGHRS, CDR2 YFSETQ. The CDR3 is made up of 15 amino acids. The V and J ends lost 2 bases and 1 base, in that order; junction bases with no gene match: 4. Here the CDR3 reads CASSFPDRENTEAFF. CDR3 bases: TGCGCCAGCAGCTTTCCGGACAGGGAGAACACTGAAGCTTTCTTT.

This clone was counted between two and nine times. The chain recombines TRBV12-5 with TRBJ1-1, with D tentatively TRBD1 (5 bases). CDR3 length equals 13 residues. Trimming shortened V by 6 bases and J by 7 bases, and 15 bases separated the two germline ends. Germline V lookup: CDR1 LGHNT, CDR2 FRNRAP. The CDR3 region has the DNA TGTGCTAGTGGACACCGACAGCGCCGTGAAGCTTTCTTT. Encoded protein: CASGHRQRREAFF.

The chain employs TRBV19 and TRBJ1-4; D remains ambiguous. Trimming left V 3 bases short and J 12 bases short, with 17 bases between. CDR1 is LNHDA, CDR2 SQIVND, per germline (reference sequence). This CDR3 is built from 14 residues. The CDR3: CASSIEVNPKQLFF. The CDR3 region has the DNA TGTGCCAGTAGTATTGAGGTAAACCCGAAGCAACTGTTTTTT.

The rearrangement joins TRBV29-1 to TRBJ1-1; D ambiguous. V lost 7 bases to trimming and J lost 7 bases, with 10 bases between them. The CDR3 spans 10 residues. Germline V CDR1 and CDR2: SQVTM, ANQGSEA. CDR3 protein: CSAVGSEAFF. In DNA form, the CDR3 reads TGCAGCGCGGTCGGGAGTGAAGCTTTCTTT.

This clone was counted once. The chain employs TRBV19 and TRBJ1-1; D possibly corresponds to TRBD1 (6 bases). The germline gives CDR1 LNHDA, CDR2 SQIVND (reference sequence). The V end was cut by 6 bases, the J end by 0 bases, with 11 bases between. This CDR3 has 14 amino acids. This chain's CDR3 is CASSHRTVNTEAFF. Here the CDR3 DNA reads TGTGCCAGTAGCCACAGGACAGTGAACACTGAAGCTTTCTTT.

In its sample, this clone was seen once. The chain employs TRBV28 and TRBJ2-7; maybe TRBD1 (5 bases). Per the germline V gene, CDR1 is MDHEN and CDR2 is SYDVKM. Trimming pared 2 bases from V and 8 bases from J, leaving 19 bases between. CDR3 length equals 15 residues. CDR3 region: CASSLTGQGMGKQYV. The CDR3 DNA sequence: TGTGCCAGCAGTTTAACCGGGCAGGGTATGGGCAAGCAGTACGTC.

The chain combines TRBV18 with TRBJ2-2; D is perhaps TRBD1 (5 bases). Deletions cut 4 bases from V and 1 base from J, with 16 bases between. CDR3 length: 17 amino acids. Per the germline V gene, CDR1 is KGHSH and CDR2 is LQKENI. The CDR3 DNA follows: TGTGCCAGCTCACTCCTTTCCGACAGCCAGAACACCGGGGAGCTGTTTTTT. Translated: CASSLLSDSQNTGELFF.

V and J are TRBV6-5 and TRBJ2-1; the D is unclear. The V end lost 6 bases, the J end lost 5 bases, and 11 bases lay between the germline ends. Germline CDR1 and CDR2: MNHEY and SVGAGI. The CDR3 has 13 residues. CDR3 sequence: CASSHDWNNEQFF. The CDR3 coding sequence is TGTGCCAGCAGCCACGACTGGAACAATGAGCAGTTCTTC.

The rearrangement links TRBV6-1 to TRBJ2-7; 10 bases line up with TRBD2. The length of the CDR3 is 12 residues. The trim removed 10 bases at V and 2 bases at J, leaving 2 bases unmatched. Germline CDR1 and CDR2: MNHNS and SASEGT. Here the CDR3 reads CAILAGAYEQYF. DNA for the CDR3: TGTGCCATCCTAGCGGGAGCCTACGAGCAGTACTTC.

This chain links TRBV6-1 with TRBJ1-5; 7 bases are a match to TRBD1. The CDR3 has 12 residues. Germline values: CDR1 MNHNS, CDR2 SASEGT. Trimming removed 6 bases from V and 4 bases from J; junction bases left unmatched: 0. This CDR3 reads CASRGQNQPQHF. The CDR3 region has the DNA TGTGCCAGCAGGGGACAGAATCAGCCCCAGCATTTT.

J is TRBJ1-1 and V is TRBV5-1, with D possibly TRBD1 on 5 matching bases. The CDR3 is 16 residues long. Germline CDR1 and CDR2: SGHRS and YFSETQ. V lost 3 bases, J lost 4 bases, and 19 bases lay in between. CDR3 region: CASSSGNVNGGTEAFF. In DNA, the CDR3 is TGCGCCAGCAGCTCTGGAAATGTAAACGGGGGCACTGAAGCTTTCTTT.

This clone was counted between two and nine times. The chain joins TRBV28 to TRBJ2-3; 9 nucleotides align to TRBD1. This CDR3 contains 15 residues. The V and J ends lost 2 bases and 3 bases, in that order; junction bases with no gene match: 3. Germline lookup yields CDR1 MDHEN and CDR2 SYDVKM. CDR3 residues: CASSLNRGHTDTQYF. For the CDR3, the DNA is TGTGCCAGCAGTTTAAACAGGGGGCATACAGATACGCAGTATTTT. The complete variable domain, with remaining parts taken from reference TRBV28 and TRBJ2-3, reads DVKVTQSSRYLVKRTGEKVFLECVQDMDHENMFWYRQDPGLGLRLIYFSYDVKMKEKGDIPEGYSVSREKKERFSLILESASTNQTSMYLCASSLNRGHTDTQYFGPGTRLTVL.

This clone has just one count. The gene calls are TRBV14 and TRBJ2-2; D ambiguous. Trimming left V 4 bases short and J 1 base short, with 16 bases between. The V gene's germline CDR1 is SGHDN and CDR2 FVKESK. CDR3 length: 17 residues. The CDR3 sequence: CASSLDTLLLNTGELFF. The CDR3 DNA follows: TGTGCCAGCAGCCTAGACACCCTACTTTTGAACACCGGGGAGCTGTTTTTT. Complete variable domain (other parts from reference TRBV14 and TRBJ2-2): EAGVTQFPSHSVIEKGQTVTLRCDPISGHDNLYWYRRVMGKEIKFLLHFVKESKQDESGMPNNRFLAERTGGTYSTLKVQPAELEDSGVYFCASSLDTLLLNTGELFFGEGSRLTVL.

The chain couples TRBV4-1 to TRBJ1-4; D remains unclear. Germline CDR1 MGHRA, CDR2 YSYEKL. The V end lost 4 bases, the J end lost 5 bases, and 11 bases lay between the germline ends. The CDR3 covers 14 residues. In DNA, the CDR3 is TGCGCCAGCAGCCTGTGGGAGGGAAATGAAAAACTGTTTTTT. The encoded protein is CASSLWEGNEKLFF.

This chain's CDR3 is CASSPSPLSYNEQFF. CDR3 DNA sequence: TGCGCCAGCAGTCCTTCTCCCCTCTCCTACAATGAGCAGTTCTTC. The V call is TRBV5-1, the J call TRBJ2-1, with D uncertain. V shed 5 bases and J shed 0 bases, with 12 bases lying between them. Germline V gene data show CDR1 as SGHRS and CDR2 as YFSETQ. The CDR3 is made up of 15 amino acids.

This rearrangement joins TRBV29-1 to TRBJ1-1; 9 positions agree with TRBD1. The J segment lost 1 base and the V segment lost 5 bases, leaving 2 bases of the junction unmatched. The germline V gene has CDR1 SQVTM and CDR2 ANQGSEA. CDR3 size: 13 residues. The CDR3 spells CSVLTGGNTEAFF. In DNA form, the CDR3 reads TGCAGCGTTTTGACAGGGGGGAACACTGAAGCTTTCTTT.